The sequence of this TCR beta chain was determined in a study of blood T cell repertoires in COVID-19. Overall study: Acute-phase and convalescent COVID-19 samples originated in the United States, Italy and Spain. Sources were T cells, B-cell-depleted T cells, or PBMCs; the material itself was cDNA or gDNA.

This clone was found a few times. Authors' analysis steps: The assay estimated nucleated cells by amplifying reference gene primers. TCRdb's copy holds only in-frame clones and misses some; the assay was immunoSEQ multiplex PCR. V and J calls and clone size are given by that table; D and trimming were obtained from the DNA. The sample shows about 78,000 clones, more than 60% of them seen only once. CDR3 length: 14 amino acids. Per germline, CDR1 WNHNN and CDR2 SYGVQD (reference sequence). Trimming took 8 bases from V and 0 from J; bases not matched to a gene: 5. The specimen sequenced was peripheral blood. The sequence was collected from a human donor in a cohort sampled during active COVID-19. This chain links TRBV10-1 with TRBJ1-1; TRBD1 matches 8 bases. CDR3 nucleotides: TGCGCCAGCTCTTGGGACAGGATGAACACTGAAGCTTTCTTT. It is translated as CASSWDRMNTEAFF.